This T cell receptor (beta chain) was sequenced for a study of T cell changes during pregnancy in multiple sclerosis. Only in-frame clones appear in the TCRdb table, and some are missing; sequencing was by immunoSEQ multiplex PCR. Here the sample spans 40,000 to 45,000 clones, about 90% being singletons. Per the germline V gene, CDR1 is SNHLY and CDR2 is FYNNEI. The CDR3 extends over 15 amino acids. V gave up 4 bases and J gave up 4 bases; unmatched junction bases: 5. The chain has TRBV2 and TRBJ2-1; 9 bases map to TRBD2. The receptor was derived from a female donor with multiple sclerosis, enrolled in a pregnancy study. The sequenced sample was CD4+ T cells from peripheral blood mononuclear cells, obtained in the third trimester of pregnancy. CDR3 sequence (DNA): TGTGCCAGCAGTGTGAGGACTAGCGTGTACAATGAGCAGTTCTTC. Amino acid sequence: CASSVRTSVYNEQFF.